This T cell receptor (beta chain) emerged from a study of cytomegalovirus exposure and HLA in healthy donors. This PCR relied on a set of 60 Vbeta primers and 13 Jbeta primers. Assay: immunoSEQ multiplex PCR; the TCRdb copy retains only in-frame clones and omits some. Among approximately 150,000 clones listed, roughly 80% were seen once. Sequenced sample: PBMCs. The receptor was isolated from a man aged 40-55 years in good health and CMV-seronegative.

The CDR3 region has the DNA TGCAGCGTTGAACAGCCGGGGGACATTCAGTACTTC. Its translation is CSVEQPGDIQYF. The rearrangement uses TRBV29-1 and TRBJ2-4, with D possibly TRBD2 on 6 matching bases. The V end was cut by 2 bases, the J end by 8 bases, with 10 bases between. The CDR3 spans 12 residues. Germline CDR1 is SQVTM and CDR2 is ANQGSEA.